The 20 T cell receptor beta chains below come from one sample, sequenced in a study of blood T cell repertoires in COVID-19. Assay: immunoSEQ multiplex PCR; the TCRdb copy retains only in-frame clones and omits some. The table has around 100,000 clones, around 92% seen once. The sequenced sample was peripheral blood. The receptors were sampled from a woman in her sixties with acute or convalescent COVID-19.

The chain employs TRBV7-9 and TRBJ2-3; the D gene is possibly TRBD1 (6 bases). This CDR3 is 14 amino acids long. Trimming shortened V by 1 base and J by 6 bases, and 11 bases separated the two germline ends. CDR1 and CDR2 (germline): SEHNR, FQNEAQ (reference sequence). The CDR3 sequence is CASSLGQAADTQYF. The CDR3 DNA follows: TGTGCCAGCAGCTTAGGACAGGCAGCGGATACGCAGTATTTT.

This chain joins TRBV19 and TRBJ2-5; 9 nucleotides agree with TRBD2. Looked up from germline, CDR1 is LNHDA and CDR2 is SQIVND (reference sequence). With V trimmed by 2 bases and J by 1 base, 8 bases remained unmatched. The CDR3 has 17 residues. The CDR3, as DNA: TGTGCCAGTAGTATAATCCGAGCGGGAGGACGCCAAGAGACCCAGTACTTC. The encoded protein is CASSIIRAGGRQETQYF. The full variable domain, with the rest looked up from reference TRBV19 and TRBJ2-5, is DGGITQSPKYLFRKEGQNVTLSCEQNLNHDAMYWYRQDPGQGLRLIYYSQIVNDFQKGDIAEGYSVSREKKESFPLTVTSAQKNPTAFYLCASSIIRAGGRQETQYFGPGTRLLVL.

A word on this clone: The sample contains more than one DNA sequence encoding this CDR3. The chain has TRBV14 and TRBJ1-4; 7 positions agree with TRBD1. Per the germline V gene, CDR1 is SGHDN and CDR2 is FVKESK. This CDR3 has 15 amino acids. Trimming cost V 2 bases and J 2 bases; bases outside gene matches: 2. CDR3 nucleotides: TGTGCCAGCAGCCAACAACAGGGGACTAATGAAAAACTGTTTTTT. It codes for CASSQQQGTNEKLFF.

The rearrangement links TRBV6-1 to TRBJ1-3; D gene uncertain. This CDR3 region has 17 residues. Trimming took 2 bases from V and 0 from J, leaving 14 bases between them. Germline V gene lookup returns CDR1 MNHNS and CDR2 SASEGT. CDR3 sequence reads: CASSENGASDSGNTIYF. The CDR3 DNA reads TGTGCCAGCAGTGAAAATGGAGCTTCAGACTCTGGAAACACCATATATTTT.

The chain combines TRBV21-1 with TRBJ1-2. TRBV21-1 is a pseudogene locus. The length of the CDR3 is 11 residues. In DNA, the CDR3 is TGTGCCAGTCCCCCCTCCTATGGCTACACCTTC. Encoded protein: CASPPSYGYTF.

The chain recombines TRBV6-5 with TRBJ1-4; D is ambiguous. V was trimmed by 6 bases and J by 3 bases, leaving 11 bases between them. Germline V gene lookup returns CDR1 MNHEY and CDR2 SVGAGI. This CDR3 spans 14 amino acids. CDR3 sequence: CASRRTASNEKLFF. The CDR3 region has the DNA TGTGCCAGCAGAAGAACAGCTTCTAATGAAAAACTGTTTTTT.

This rearrangement joins TRBV12-3 or TRBV12-4 to TRBJ1-4, with a weak D call TRBD1 (6 bases). V shed 6 bases and J shed 8 bases, with 13 bases lying between them. The CDR3 covers 13 residues. The DNA for the CDR3 is TGTGCCAGCAGCGGGGGGCGGGGAGAAAAACTGTTTTTT. It specifies CASSGGRGEKLFF.

The chain couples TRBV12-3 or TRBV12-4 to TRBJ2-1; TRBD2 matches at 7 bases. This CDR3 contains 12 residues. Trimming took 10 bases from V and 9 from J; bases not matched to a gene: 9. In DNA, the CDR3 is TGTGCCAACCGTCGGGAGGACGGTGAGCAGTTCTTC. It yields the protein CANRREDGEQFF.

CDR3: CASSRRQSSGNTIYF. The CDR3 DNA is TGTGCCAGCAGCCGACGACAGTCCTCTGGAAACACCATATATTTT. The chain has TRBV3-1 (or the pseudogene TRBV3-2) and TRBJ1-3, with a weak D call TRBD1 (5 bases). Trimming stripped 4 bases from V and 0 bases from J, with 10 bases between. The CDR3 contains 15 residues. The germline V gene encodes CDR1 LGHDT and CDR2 YNNKEL (reference sequence).

The rearrangement uses TRBV15 and TRBJ1-4; no definite D call. V dropped 0 bases and J dropped 0 bases, with 8 bases sitting between them. Germline CDR1 is LNHNV and CDR2 is YYDKDF (reference sequence). The CDR3 runs 16 residues. The CDR3 bases are TGTGCCACCAGCAGAGACCCCATTGCAACTAATGAAAAACTGTTTTTT. Translating it yields CATSRDPIATNEKLFF.

The chain joins TRBV18 to TRBJ2-7, with TRBD2 matching 10 bases. V was clipped by 4 bases and J by 5 bases; unmatched bases: 5. Germline values: CDR1 KGHSH, CDR2 LQKENI. There are 14 residues in the CDR3. CDR3 coding DNA: TGTGCCAGCTCACAGCGGGAGGGAGACAACGAGCAGTACTTC. This translates into CASSQREGDNEQYF.

The rearrangement joins TRBV6-1 to TRBJ2-6, with 9 bases identical to TRBD2. The CDR3 runs to 20 residues. Germline CDR1 and CDR2: MNHNS and SASEGT. J gave up 2 bases and V 2 bases, and 13 bases lay outside the gene matches. The CDR3 nucleotides are TGTGCCAGCAGTGAATTTAGCGGGAGCCTGGGGGTTCCTGGGGCCAACGTCCTGACTTTC. This codes for CASSEFSGSLGVPGANVLTF.

This clone has a single count. The V call is TRBV15, the J call TRBJ2-1, with TRBD2 matching over 11 bases. Trimming took 4 bases from V and 16 from J; bases not matched to a gene: 6. Germline loops: CDR1 LNHNV, CDR2 YYDKDF (reference sequence). The CDR3 sequence is 12 residues long. CDR3 loop: CATSMGGTSGFF. Here the CDR3 DNA reads TGTGCCACCAGCATGGGCGGGACTAGCGGATTCTTC.

The V gene is TRBV19, the J gene TRBJ1-5; the D is unclear. V was cut by 2 bases and J by 7 bases, with 12 bases left in between. From germline, CDR1 is LNHDA and CDR2 SQIVND (reference sequence). CDR3 length: 14 residues. CDR3: CASSISPSGQPQHF. The DNA of the CDR3 is TGTGCCAGTAGTATATCCCCCTCGGGGCAGCCCCAGCATTTT.

The rearrangement links TRBV18 to TRBJ2-5; tentative D call: TRBD2 (6 bases). Germline V gives CDR1 KGHSH, CDR2 LQKENI. The CDR3 totals 14 residues. V lost 5 bases and J 5 bases, leaving 15 bases between the germline ends. Written as DNA, the CDR3 is TGTGCCAGCTCAGAGCAACTAGGAGGGGAGACCCAGTACTTC. It specifies CASSEQLGGETQYF.

Only one count was recorded for this clone. The chain employs TRBV18 and TRBJ1-1; D ambiguous. The CDR3 extends over 13 amino acids. CDR1 and CDR2 (germline): KGHSH, LQKENI. The ends were cut back, 1 base at V and 3 bases at J, with 6 bases in the middle. The CDR3 here is CASSPLGDTEAFF. As DNA, the CDR3 is TGTGCCAGCTCACCACTCGGGGACACTGAAGCTTTCTTT.

The rearrangement uses TRBV5-1 and TRBJ2-5, with 10 bases that match TRBD2. Germline-derived CDR1 and CDR2 are SGHRS and YFSETQ. The CDR3 has 17 residues. The junction had 9 bases not matched to a gene; V was cut back by 0 bases and J by 4 bases. Here the CDR3 DNA reads TGCGCCAGCAGCTTGGCCGGGGGTCTAGCGGGAGCAGAGACCCAGTACTTC. It codes for CASSLAGGLAGAETQYF.

The chain links TRBV6-6 to TRBJ1-1; a possible D gene is TRBD1 (5 bases). In germline, CDR1 is MNHNY, CDR2 SVGAGI (reference sequence). CDR3 length equals 14 residues. V was trimmed by 6 bases and J by 0 bases, leaving 11 bases between them. CDR3 sequence reads: CASRTRQMNTEAFF. CDR3 bases: TGTGCCAGCAGAACCCGACAGATGAACACTGAAGCTTTCTTT.

J is TRBJ1-1 and V is TRBV24-1; tentatively, D is TRBD1 (6 bases). In germline, CDR1 is KGHDR, CDR2 SFDVKD. V was shortened by 6 bases and J by 1 base, with 8 bases between the two germline ends. This CDR3 is built from 13 residues. CDR3 sequence: CATSHRANTEAFF. In DNA form, the CDR3 reads TGTGCCACCAGTCACAGGGCGAACACTGAAGCTTTCTTT.

V usage is TRBV7-8 and J usage is TRBJ2-1, with TRBD1 matching 9 bases. Germline CDR1 and CDR2: SGHVS and FQNEAQ. The ends lost 4 bases at V and 0 bases at J; junction bases unmatched: 1. This CDR3 contains 15 residues. The CDR3 DNA reads as TGTGCCAGCAGCTCGACAGGGGGCTCCTACAATGAGCAGTTCTTC. Its translation: CASSSTGGSYNEQFF.